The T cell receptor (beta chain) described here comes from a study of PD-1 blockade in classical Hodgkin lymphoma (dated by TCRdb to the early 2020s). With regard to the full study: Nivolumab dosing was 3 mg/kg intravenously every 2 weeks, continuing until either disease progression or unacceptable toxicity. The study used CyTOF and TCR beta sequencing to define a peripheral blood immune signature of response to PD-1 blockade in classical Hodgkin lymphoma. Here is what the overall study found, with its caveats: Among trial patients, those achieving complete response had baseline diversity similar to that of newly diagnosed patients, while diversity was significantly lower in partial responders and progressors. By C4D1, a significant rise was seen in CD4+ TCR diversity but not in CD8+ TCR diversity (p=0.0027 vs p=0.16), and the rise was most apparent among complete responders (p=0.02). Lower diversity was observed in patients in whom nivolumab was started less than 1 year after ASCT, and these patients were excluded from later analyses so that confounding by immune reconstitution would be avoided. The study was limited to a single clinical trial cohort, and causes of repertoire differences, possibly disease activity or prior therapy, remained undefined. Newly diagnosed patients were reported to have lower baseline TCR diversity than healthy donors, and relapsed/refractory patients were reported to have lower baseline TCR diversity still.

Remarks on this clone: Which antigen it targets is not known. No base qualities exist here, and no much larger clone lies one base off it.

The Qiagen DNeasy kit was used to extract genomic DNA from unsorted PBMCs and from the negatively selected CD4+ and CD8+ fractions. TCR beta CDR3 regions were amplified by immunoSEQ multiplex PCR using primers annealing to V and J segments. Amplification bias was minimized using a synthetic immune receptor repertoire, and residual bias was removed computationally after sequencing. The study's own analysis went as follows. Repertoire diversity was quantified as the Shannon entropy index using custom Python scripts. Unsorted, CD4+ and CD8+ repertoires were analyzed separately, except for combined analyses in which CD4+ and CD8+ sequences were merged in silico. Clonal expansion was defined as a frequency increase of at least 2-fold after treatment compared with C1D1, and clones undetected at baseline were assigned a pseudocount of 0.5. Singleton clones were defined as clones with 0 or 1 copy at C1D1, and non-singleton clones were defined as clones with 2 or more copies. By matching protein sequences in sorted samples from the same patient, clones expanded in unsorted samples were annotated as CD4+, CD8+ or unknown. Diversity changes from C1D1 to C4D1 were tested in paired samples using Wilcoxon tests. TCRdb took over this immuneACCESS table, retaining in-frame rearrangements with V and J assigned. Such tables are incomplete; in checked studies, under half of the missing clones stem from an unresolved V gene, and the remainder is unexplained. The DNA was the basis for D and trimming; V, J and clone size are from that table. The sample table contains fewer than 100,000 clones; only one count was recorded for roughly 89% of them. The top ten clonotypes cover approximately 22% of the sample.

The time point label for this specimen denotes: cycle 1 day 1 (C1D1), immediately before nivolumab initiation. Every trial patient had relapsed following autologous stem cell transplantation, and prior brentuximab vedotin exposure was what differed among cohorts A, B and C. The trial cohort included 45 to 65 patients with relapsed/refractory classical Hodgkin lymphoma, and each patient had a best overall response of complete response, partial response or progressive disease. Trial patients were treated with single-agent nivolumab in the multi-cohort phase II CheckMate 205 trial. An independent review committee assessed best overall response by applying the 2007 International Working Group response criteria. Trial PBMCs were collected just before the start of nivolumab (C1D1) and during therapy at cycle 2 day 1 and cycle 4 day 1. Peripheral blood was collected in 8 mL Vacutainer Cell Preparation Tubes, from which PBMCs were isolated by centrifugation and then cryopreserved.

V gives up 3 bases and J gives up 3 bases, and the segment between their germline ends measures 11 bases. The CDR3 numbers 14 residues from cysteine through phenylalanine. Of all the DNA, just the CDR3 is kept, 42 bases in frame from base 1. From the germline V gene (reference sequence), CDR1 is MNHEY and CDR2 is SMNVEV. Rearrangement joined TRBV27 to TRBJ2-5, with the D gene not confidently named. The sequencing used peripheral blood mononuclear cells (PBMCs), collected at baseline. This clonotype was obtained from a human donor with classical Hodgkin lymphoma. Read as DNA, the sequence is TGTGCCAGCAGTTTCAGTAACTACAAAGAGACCCAGTACTTC. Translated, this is CASSFSNYKETQYF.